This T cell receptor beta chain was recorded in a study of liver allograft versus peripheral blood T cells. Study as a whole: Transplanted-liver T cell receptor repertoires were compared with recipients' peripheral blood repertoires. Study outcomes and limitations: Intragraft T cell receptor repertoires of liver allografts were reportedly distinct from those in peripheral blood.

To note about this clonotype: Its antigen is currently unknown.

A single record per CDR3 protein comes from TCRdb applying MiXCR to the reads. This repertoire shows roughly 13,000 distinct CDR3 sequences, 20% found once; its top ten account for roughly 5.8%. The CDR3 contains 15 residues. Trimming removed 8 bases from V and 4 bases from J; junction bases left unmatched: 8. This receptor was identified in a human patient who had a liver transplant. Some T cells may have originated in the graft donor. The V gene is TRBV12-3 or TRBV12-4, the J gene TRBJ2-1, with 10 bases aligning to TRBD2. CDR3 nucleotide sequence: TGTGCCAGCGGTATGCAAGCGGGGGGGTACAATGAGCAGTTCTTC. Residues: CASGMQAGGYNEQFF.